This is a list of T cell receptor beta chains from one sample in a study of T-cell memory formation after mild COVID-19. TCRdb passed the 5' RACE reads through MiXCR, listing each CDR3 protein once. The sample carries around 110,000 distinct CDR3 sequences, about 18% recorded once. The sequencing input was PBMCs or a T cell subset sorted from them (not recorded which). The receptor set was obtained from an adult woman who had mild COVID-19 (a few samples of this study predate the infection). Cell type and time point are not known. Both conserved end residues are part of each CDR3. D genes are given only for firm matches. The size entry is marked missing in some rows and otherwise reads once, few, many or a size class.

CDR3 | DNA | V | D | size | J
CASSSGGAHEQYF | TGTGCCAGCAGTAGCGGGGGGGCCCACGAGCAGTACTTC | TRBV25-1 | TRBD2 | many | TRBJ2-7
CASSYSQRSGPLF | TGTGCCAGCAGTTACTCCCAGAGATCAGGGCCACTTTTT | TRBV6-6 | . | few | TRBJ1-4
CSAGRAGPYEQYF | TGCAGCGCCGGTAGGGCGGGACCCTACGAGCAGTACTTC | TRBV29-1 | . | few | TRBJ2-7
CASSDSGQGNTGELFF | TGTGCCAGCAGTGACTCGGGACAGGGAAACACCGGGGAGCTGTTTTTT | TRBV6-4 | TRBD1 | few | TRBJ2-2
CASSPFQGTGTEAFF | TGCGCCAGCAGCCCATTTCAAGGGACGGGCACTGAAGCTTTCTTT | TRBV4-1 | . | few | TRBJ1-1
CASSLGLAGPSSYEQYF | TGTGCCAGCAGCTTAGGGCTAGCGGGACCTAGCTCCTACGAGCAGTACTTC | TRBV13 | TRBD2 | few | TRBJ2-7
CASSQDWKAYEQYF | TGTGCCAGCAGCCAGGACTGGAAGGCCTACGAGCAGTACTTC | TRBV7-9 | . | . | TRBJ2-7
CASSFGGEGTGELFF | TGTGCCAGCAGTTTCGGGGGAGAGGGCACCGGGGAGCTGTTTTTT | TRBV12-3/TRBV12-4 | . | . | TRBJ2-2
CSAWDRSNYGYTF | TGCAGCGCTTGGGACAGGTCCAACTATGGCTACACCTTC | TRBV29-1 | TRBD1 | . | TRBJ1-2
CASSAASTAWDYGYTF | TGTGCCAGCAGCGCAGCCTCGACGGCCTGGGACTATGGCTACACCTTC | TRBV9 | . | few | TRBJ1-2
CASSVGRANEQFF | TGTGCCAGCAGCGTAGGGAGGGCAAATGAGCAGTTCTTC | TRBV9 | . | . | TRBJ2-1
CASSLLQAQFF | TGTGCCAGCAGCTTGCTACAGGCTCAGTTCTTC | TRBV5-6 | . | few | TRBJ2-1
CASTLGVGETQYF | TGTGCCAGCACGCTTGGAGTAGGAGAGACCCAGTACTTC | TRBV12-3/TRBV12-4 | . | few | TRBJ2-5
CASSPGQDNEQFF | TGTGCCAGCAGCCCGGGACAGGACAATGAGCAGTTCTTC | TRBV7-9 | TRBD1 | few | TRBJ2-1
CSVRTGGQPQHF | TGCAGCGTGAGGACGGGTGGTCAGCCCCAGCATTTT | TRBV29-1 | . | medium-sized | TRBJ1-5
CASSIPSSDTQYF | TGTGCCAGCAGCATACCATCGTCAGATACGCAGTATTTT | TRBV7-9 | . | few | TRBJ2-3
CASSLNRDLGVNEQFF | TGTGCCAGCAGCTTAAACCGGGACCTAGGTGTGAATGAGCAGTTCTTC | TRBV9 | . | . | TRBJ2-1
CASSAQLGSGADTQYF | TGTGCCAGCAGCGCCCAACTAGGTTCCGGCGCAGATACGCAGTATTTT | TRBV9 | . | . | TRBJ2-3
CASSPLDTFGDTQYF | TGTGCCAGCAGCCCCTTGGACACCTTCGGAGATACGCAGTATTTT | TRBV7-9 | . | many | TRBJ2-3
CASTFNQETQYF | TGTGCCAGCACGTTCAACCAAGAGACCCAGTACTTC | TRBV7-9 | . | . | TRBJ2-5
CASRESLGSNQPQHF | TGCGCCAGCAGGGAGTCCCTCGGGAGCAATCAGCCCCAGCATTTT | TRBV10-1 | . | . | TRBJ1-5
CASSSSYEGGQPQHF | TGTGCCAGCAGTTCCTCCTACGAGGGTGGCCAGCCCCAGCATTTT | TRBV12-3/TRBV12-4 | . | . | TRBJ1-5
CASSRLTGEETQYF | TGTGCCAGCAGCCGTCTGACAGGGGAAGAGACCCAGTACTTC | TRBV7-6 | TRBD1 | . | TRBJ2-5
CASSLMGETQYF | TGCGCCAGCAGCTTGATGGGAGAGACCCAGTACTTC | TRBV5-1 | . | . | TRBJ2-5
CASSLEAGLAGGPGEQYF | TGTGCCAGCAGCTTAGAGGCGGGACTAGCGGGAGGGCCGGGGGAGCAGTACTTC | TRBV7-6 | TRBD2 | few | TRBJ2-7
CASSQRNEQFF | TGCGCCAGCAGCCAACGTAATGAGCAGTTCTTC | TRBV4-1 | . | many | TRBJ2-1
CASIDRAGTEAFF | TGTGCCAGCATCGACAGGGCTGGCACTGAAGCTTTCTTT | TRBV12-3/TRBV12-4 | TRBD1 | few | TRBJ1-1
CATQRGYNEQFF | TGTGCAACCCAGCGGGGATACAATGAGCAGTTCTTC | TRBV2 | TRBD2 | few | TRBJ2-1
CASIQGRGGSPLHF | TGTGCCAGCATCCAAGGGAGGGGAGGTTCACCCCTCCACTTT | TRBV6-6 | . | many | TRBJ1-6
CASSLAAGAQETQYF | TGTGCCAGCAGCTTAGCGGCCGGGGCGCAAGAGACCCAGTACTTC | TRBV7-6 | . | . | TRBJ2-5
CASSAPGTENTEAFF | TGCGCCAGCAGCGCCCCCGGGACAGAGAACACTGAAGCTTTCTTT | TRBV5-1 | TRBD1 | . | TRBJ1-1
CSVWTGRFYEAFF | TGCAGCGTGTGGACAGGGCGATTCTATGAAGCTTTCTTT | TRBV29-1 | TRBD1 | few | TRBJ1-1
CASSSGDASTDTQYF | TGTGCCAGCAGTTCGGGCGACGCTAGCACAGATACGCAGTATTTT | TRBV6-2/TRBV6-3 | . | . | TRBJ2-3
CATSPTREGYQETQYF | TGTGCCACCAGTCCTACTCGCGAAGGTTACCAAGAGACCCAGTACTTC | TRBV24-1 | . | . | TRBJ2-5
CASSQDRIAGVSDTQYF | TGTGCCAGCAGCCAAGATCGGATAGCGGGGGTTTCAGATACGCAGTATTTT | TRBV14 | TRBD2 | . | TRBJ2-3
CASSGRRDADTQYF | TGTGCCAGCAGCGGTCGCAGGGACGCAGATACGCAGTATTTT | TRBV9 | . | . | TRBJ2-3
CASSFPPRQGAGGYTF | TGTGCCAGCAGCTTTCCGCCGAGACAGGGGGCGGGCGGCTACACCTTC | TRBV7-9 | TRBD1 | few | TRBJ1-2
CASSLSRAAPAYTEAFF | TGTGCCAGCAGCTTATCCAGGGCAGCGCCGGCGTACACTGAAGCTTTCTTT | TRBV5-6 | . | . | TRBJ1-1